This is a list of T cell receptor beta chains from one sample in a study of post-analysis software for immune sequencing data. TCRdb passed the PCR reads through MiXCR, listing each CDR3 protein once. Of under 200,000 distinct CDR3 sequences listed, about 30% are singletons. The sample was blood. The source of these receptors is a girl between 2 and 17 years old with multiple sclerosis. Each CDR3 is given with its conserved first and last residue. Fields, in order: clone size, CDR3 length, J gene, D gene, V gene, CDR3 DNA, CDR3 protein. The D gene is left open where the match is weak. For some rows the clone size is stated as once, few or many, or as a class when expanded; others skip it.

clone_size: -
cdr3_length: 14
j_call: TRBJ1-1
d_call: -
v_call: TRBV3-1
cdr3_nt: TGTGCCAGCAGCATAACAGGATTTAGCACTGAAGCTTTCTTT
cdr3_aa: CASSITGFSTEAFF

clone_size: many
cdr3_length: 15
j_call: TRBJ2-7
d_call: -
v_call: TRBV2
cdr3_nt: TGTGCCAGCAGTGGTGGTGGGACATACTCCTACGAGCAGTACTTC
cdr3_aa: CASSGGGTYSYEQYF

clone_size: -
cdr3_length: 15
j_call: TRBJ1-1
d_call: -
v_call: TRBV6-5
cdr3_nt: TGTGCCAGCAGTTACTCGACCCAGGGGATCGGTGAAGCTTTCTTT
cdr3_aa: CASSYSTQGIGEAFF

clone_size: -
cdr3_length: 16
j_call: TRBJ2-1
d_call: -
v_call: TRBV6-6
cdr3_nt: TGTGCCAGCAGTTACAGCCCCATAGGATCCTACAATGAGCAGTTCTTC
cdr3_aa: CASSYSPIGSYNEQFF

clone_size: -
cdr3_length: 16
j_call: TRBJ2-5
d_call: TRBD2
v_call: TRBV2
cdr3_nt: TGTGCCAGCAGTCCGGGACTAGCGGGAGCCCAAGAGACCCAGTACTTC
cdr3_aa: CASSPGLAGAQETQYF

clone_size: many
cdr3_length: 14
j_call: TRBJ2-1
d_call: -
v_call: TRBV7-2
cdr3_nt: TGTGCCAGCAGCTTTAGCGGTACCTACAATGAGCAGTTCTTC
cdr3_aa: CASSFSGTYNEQFF

clone_size: -
cdr3_length: 15
j_call: TRBJ2-3
d_call: TRBD2
v_call: TRBV6-4
cdr3_nt: TGTGCCAGCAGTGAAGGTTTCGGGAGCGGGAGTACGCAGTATTTT
cdr3_aa: CASSEGFGSGSTQYF

clone_size: many
cdr3_length: 12
j_call: TRBJ2-5
d_call: -
v_call: TRBV29-1
cdr3_nt: TGCAGCGCGAGAGCAGGCGAGGAGACCCAGTACTTC
cdr3_aa: CSARAGEETQYF

clone_size: -
cdr3_length: 15
j_call: TRBJ2-2
d_call: TRBD1
v_call: TRBV12-3/TRBV12-4
cdr3_nt: TGTGCCAGCAGCCGGGGGACAGGGGGCACCGGGGAGCTGTTTTTT
cdr3_aa: CASSRGTGGTGELFF

clone_size: many
cdr3_length: 12
j_call: TRBJ2-7
d_call: -
v_call: TRBV10-3
cdr3_nt: TGTGCCATCGGCGCGGAACCCTACGAGCAGTACTTC
cdr3_aa: CAIGAEPYEQYF

clone_size: -
cdr3_length: 15
j_call: TRBJ2-1
d_call: -
v_call: TRBV4-1
cdr3_nt: TGCGCCAGCAGCGTCCCCCCCCACAGGCAAGAGACCCAGTTCTTC
cdr3_aa: CASSVPPHRQETQFF

clone_size: -
cdr3_length: 16
j_call: TRBJ2-5
d_call: -
v_call: TRBV12-5
cdr3_nt: TGTGCTAGTGGGGTACTCAGGGGCTCGACCAGAGAGACCCAGTACTTC
cdr3_aa: CASGVLRGSTRETQYF

clone_size: few
cdr3_length: 15
j_call: TRBJ1-5
d_call: TRBD1
v_call: TRBV16
cdr3_nt: TGTGCCAGCAGCCACGTAACAGGGGGCTATCAGCCCCAGCATTTT
cdr3_aa: CASSHVTGGYQPQHF

clone_size: few
cdr3_length: 15
j_call: TRBJ2-1
d_call: TRBD2
v_call: TRBV6-2/TRBV6-3
cdr3_nt: TGTGCCAGCAGTTACTGGCCTAGCGGGAGGCTTGAGCAGTTCTTC
cdr3_aa: CASSYWPSGRLEQFF

clone_size: -
cdr3_length: 16
j_call: TRBJ2-1
d_call: TRBD1
v_call: TRBV12-3/TRBV12-4
cdr3_nt: TGTGCCAGCACCCGGGACAGGGGGCAGTTCAGAGAGACCCAGTTCTTC
cdr3_aa: CASTRDRGQFRETQFF

clone_size: many
cdr3_length: 16
j_call: TRBJ1-2
d_call: -
v_call: TRBV30
cdr3_nt: TGTGCCTGGAGTGTACGAACAGGCCTGCTGGACTATGGCTACACCTTC
cdr3_aa: CAWSVRTGLLDYGYTF

clone_size: -
cdr3_length: 13
j_call: TRBJ1-1
d_call: -
v_call: TRBV18
cdr3_nt: TGTGCCAGCTCTACAGACGGGAACACTGAAGCTTTCTTT
cdr3_aa: CASSTDGNTEAFF

clone_size: many
cdr3_length: 16
j_call: TRBJ2-1
d_call: TRBD2
v_call: TRBV6-5
cdr3_nt: TGTGCCAGCAGTATACTCCTTGGCGGGAGGGCCAATGAGCAGTTCTTC
cdr3_aa: CASSILLGGRANEQFF

clone_size: few
cdr3_length: 13
j_call: TRBJ1-1
d_call: -
v_call: TRBV10-3
cdr3_nt: TGTGCCATCGCGGACAGTATGAACACTGAAGCTTTCTTT
cdr3_aa: CAIADSMNTEAFF

clone_size: -
cdr3_length: 9
j_call: TRBJ2-1
d_call: -
v_call: TRBV20-1
cdr3_nt: TGCAGTGTGTTGGAGACCCAGTTCTTC
cdr3_aa: CSVLETQFF

clone_size: many
cdr3_length: 16
j_call: TRBJ2-1
d_call: -
v_call: TRBV7-2
cdr3_nt: TGTGCCAGCAGCTTGCAAGCGGCCGGAGCCCACAATGAGCAGTTCTTC
cdr3_aa: CASSLQAAGAHNEQFF

clone_size: few
cdr3_length: 15
j_call: TRBJ1-5
d_call: -
v_call: TRBV18
cdr3_nt: TGTGCCAGCTCACCCTCGACAGATAGCAATCAGCCCCAGCATTTT
cdr3_aa: CASSPSTDSNQPQHF

clone_size: few
cdr3_length: 14
j_call: TRBJ1-6
d_call: -
v_call: TRBV7-2
cdr3_nt: TGTGCCAGCACGCGGCGACTGCTCAATTCACCCCTCCACTTT
cdr3_aa: CASTRRLLNSPLHF

clone_size: -
cdr3_length: 14
j_call: TRBJ2-7
d_call: -
v_call: TRBV12-3/TRBV12-4
cdr3_nt: TGTGCCAGCAGCCGGACCTCGTCAGGGGTCGAGCAGTACTTC
cdr3_aa: CASSRTSSGVEQYF

clone_size: -
cdr3_length: 11
j_call: TRBJ2-7
d_call: -
v_call: TRBV25-1
cdr3_nt: TGTGCCAGCAGTGCCCAGGTGAACCAGTACTTC
cdr3_aa: CASSAQVNQYF

clone_size: many
cdr3_length: 14
j_call: TRBJ1-2
d_call: TRBD1
v_call: TRBV27
cdr3_nt: TGTGCCAGCAGCCTTACAGGGGCCAACTATGGCTACACCTTC
cdr3_aa: CASSLTGANYGYTF

clone_size: -
cdr3_length: 15
j_call: TRBJ1-1
d_call: -
v_call: TRBV12-5
cdr3_nt: TGTGCTAGTGGTCCTTACGGGGCAGGGAACACTGAAGCTTTCTTT
cdr3_aa: CASGPYGAGNTEAFF

clone_size: few
cdr3_length: 16
j_call: TRBJ2-3
d_call: TRBD2
v_call: TRBV20-1
cdr3_nt: TGCAGTGCAGGGGGGTATGGTAGCGGGAAAGCAGATACGCAGTATTTT
cdr3_aa: CSAGGYGSGKADTQYF

clone_size: few
cdr3_length: 15
j_call: TRBJ2-7
d_call: -
v_call: TRBV2
cdr3_nt: TGTGCCAGCAGCCCCCGTCACAGGGCCTCCTACGAGCAGTACTTC
cdr3_aa: CASSPRHRASYEQYF

clone_size: -
cdr3_length: 18
j_call: TRBJ1-4
d_call: TRBD1
v_call: TRBV13
cdr3_nt: TGTGCCAGCAGCTCGACGACAGGGCAATTGGCAACTAATGAAAAACTGTTTTTT
cdr3_aa: CASSSTTGQLATNEKLFF

clone_size: -
cdr3_length: 12
j_call: TRBJ2-1
d_call: -
v_call: TRBV5-1
cdr3_nt: TGCGCCAGCCGTTGGGATTACAAGGAGCAGTTCTTC
cdr3_aa: CASRWDYKEQFF

clone_size: few
cdr3_length: 17
j_call: TRBJ1-6
d_call: TRBD1
v_call: TRBV28
cdr3_nt: TGTGCCAGCAGAAACCCAGTCAAGACAGGGCAGCCTTCACCCCTCCACTTT
cdr3_aa: CASRNPVKTGQPSPLHF

clone_size: -
cdr3_length: 15
j_call: TRBJ2-7
d_call: TRBD1
v_call: TRBV5-1
cdr3_nt: TGCGCCAGCAGCCGAGGGACAGGACAATTTTACGAGCAGTACTTC
cdr3_aa: CASSRGTGQFYEQYF

clone_size: many
cdr3_length: 15
j_call: TRBJ1-5
d_call: TRBD1
v_call: TRBV15
cdr3_nt: TGTGCCACCAGCAGCTACAGGGGGACAAGTCAGCCCCAGCATTTT
cdr3_aa: CATSSYRGTSQPQHF

clone_size: few
cdr3_length: 17
j_call: TRBJ2-2
d_call: -
v_call: TRBV20-1
cdr3_nt: TGCAGTGCTAGAGATGCGGGACGCCTAACGAACACCGGGGAGCTGTTTTTT
cdr3_aa: CSARDAGRLTNTGELFF

clone_size: -
cdr3_length: 15
j_call: TRBJ2-7
d_call: TRBD2
v_call: TRBV28
cdr3_nt: TGCGCCAGCAGTTTAGCGGGAGACTTCGACAATGAGCAGTACTTC
cdr3_aa: CASSLAGDFDNEQYF

clone_size: -
cdr3_length: 15
j_call: TRBJ1-5
d_call: -
v_call: TRBV5-1
cdr3_nt: TGCGCCAGCAGCTTGTATGGAGGGTGGAATCAGCCCCAGCATTTT
cdr3_aa: CASSLYGGWNQPQHF

clone_size: -
cdr3_length: 14
j_call: TRBJ1-2
d_call: -
v_call: TRBV5-1
cdr3_nt: TGCGCCAGCAGCGGCGAATGGGGTAACTATGGCTACACCTTC
cdr3_aa: CASSGEWGNYGYTF

clone_size: -
cdr3_length: 17
j_call: TRBJ2-3
d_call: TRBD2
v_call: TRBV7-9
cdr3_nt: TGTGCCAGCAGCTTAGGTTGGCCTAGCGGAAGCACAGATACGCAGTATTTT
cdr3_aa: CASSLGWPSGSTDTQYF

clone_size: -
cdr3_length: 16
j_call: TRBJ1-1
d_call: -
v_call: TRBV7-9
cdr3_nt: TGTGCCAGCAGCTTAGCGAGTCCACTGGGGAGAACTGAAGCTTTCTTT
cdr3_aa: CASSLASPLGRTEAFF

clone_size: -
cdr3_length: 15
j_call: TRBJ2-7
d_call: -
v_call: TRBV10-3
cdr3_nt: TGTGCCATCAGTGAGTCAGAGGGAGCGGACTACGAGCAGTACTTC
cdr3_aa: CAISESEGADYEQYF

clone_size: few
cdr3_length: 15
j_call: TRBJ2-1
d_call: TRBD1
v_call: TRBV5-1
cdr3_nt: TGCGCCAGCAGGTCCGGGACAGACTCCTACAATGAGCAGTTCTTC
cdr3_aa: CASRSGTDSYNEQFF

clone_size: many
cdr3_length: 16
j_call: TRBJ2-7
d_call: -
v_call: TRBV21-1
cdr3_nt: -
cdr3_aa: CASSKVGQGSSHEQYF

clone_size: -
cdr3_length: 12
j_call: TRBJ2-5
d_call: -
v_call: TRBV11-2
cdr3_nt: TGTGCCAACAGCTTTGTTAGAGAGACCCAGTACTTC
cdr3_aa: CANSFVRETQYF

clone_size: many
cdr3_length: 14
j_call: TRBJ2-7
d_call: -
v_call: TRBV4-1
cdr3_nt: TGCGCCAGCAGCCTCTCCAGCTCCCCCTACGAGCAGTACTTC
cdr3_aa: CASSLSSSPYEQYF

clone_size: -
cdr3_length: 16
j_call: TRBJ2-3
d_call: -
v_call: TRBV29-1
cdr3_nt: TGCAGCGTTCAAGTCCCCTACGGGTACGGAACAGATACGCAGTATTTT
cdr3_aa: CSVQVPYGYGTDTQYF

clone_size: -
cdr3_length: 17
j_call: TRBJ1-3
d_call: -
v_call: TRBV7-8
cdr3_nt: TGTGCCAGCAGCGGTCAGGGCCTCTCCAGCTCTGGAAACACCATATATTTT
cdr3_aa: CASSGQGLSSSGNTIYF

clone_size: few
cdr3_length: 17
j_call: TRBJ2-1
d_call: TRBD2
v_call: TRBV6-2/TRBV6-3
cdr3_nt: TGTGCCAGCAGTTATGGGACTAGCGGGATTACCCACAATGAGCAGTTCTTC
cdr3_aa: CASSYGTSGITHNEQFF

clone_size: few
cdr3_length: 15
j_call: TRBJ1-5
d_call: -
v_call: TRBV20-1
cdr3_nt: TGCAGTGCTAGAGATCAGGGGCGAGCGGGTCAGCCCCAGCATTTT
cdr3_aa: CSARDQGRAGQPQHF

clone_size: few
cdr3_length: 15
j_call: TRBJ1-3
d_call: -
v_call: TRBV27
cdr3_nt: TGTGCCAGCAGTACGACGGGGTCCCCTGGAAACACCATATATTTT
cdr3_aa: CASSTTGSPGNTIYF

clone_size: once
cdr3_length: 14
j_call: TRBJ2-7
d_call: -
v_call: TRBV25-1
cdr3_nt: TGTGCCAGCAGTGACGGCGACAAGGGATACGAGCAGTACTTC
cdr3_aa: CASSDGDKGYEQYF

clone_size: many
cdr3_length: 12
j_call: TRBJ2-7
d_call: TRBD2
v_call: TRBV20-1
cdr3_nt: TGCAGTGCTACCGGGACTAGCCACGAGCAGTACTTC
cdr3_aa: CSATGTSHEQYF

clone_size: -
cdr3_length: 14
j_call: TRBJ2-3
d_call: TRBD2
v_call: TRBV29-1
cdr3_nt: TGCAGCGGGGGGACTAGCGGGAGGACAGATACGCAGTATTTT
cdr3_aa: CSGGTSGRTDTQYF

clone_size: many
cdr3_length: 14
j_call: TRBJ1-5
d_call: -
v_call: TRBV20-1
cdr3_nt: TGCAGTGCTAGAGAGCCCAGATACAATCAGCCCCAGCATTTT
cdr3_aa: CSAREPRYNQPQHF

clone_size: -
cdr3_length: 18
j_call: TRBJ2-1
d_call: TRBD2
v_call: TRBV6-2/TRBV6-3
cdr3_nt: TGTGCCAGCAGTCCTAGCGGGAGGGCCGGGGGCTCCTACAATGAGCAGTTCTTC
cdr3_aa: CASSPSGRAGGSYNEQFF

clone_size: few
cdr3_length: 16
j_call: TRBJ2-2
d_call: TRBD1
v_call: TRBV6-5
cdr3_nt: TGTGCCAGCAGACCCCGGACAGGGGTAAACACCGGGGAGCTGTTTTTT
cdr3_aa: CASRPRTGVNTGELFF

clone_size: few
cdr3_length: 13
j_call: TRBJ1-5
d_call: -
v_call: TRBV15
cdr3_nt: TGTGCCACCAGCGCGCAGCTCAATCAGCCCCAGCATTTT
cdr3_aa: CATSAQLNQPQHF